What follows are 29 T cell receptor beta chains derived from one specimen sequenced in a study of beta chain features in type 1 diabetes. Whole-study findings and limits: Among patients with Type 1 diabetes, TCRB CDR3s were moderately but significantly shorter in every one of the four CD4+ subsets.

What these receptors recognize is not known. TCRB transcripts that were expressed got sequenced, as all of the isolated RNA had been reverse transcribed. This table comes from immunoSEQ multiplex PCR, and its TCRdb copy is limited to in-frame clones, with some not included. The repertoire includes 120,000 to 150,000 clones, about 13% of them detected once, and under 1.5% sits in the top ten. Material: central memory CD4+ T cells from blood. The receptors shown here come from a man aged 18 to 30 with type 1 diabetes.

This clone was picked up many times. Here the CDR3 reads CSVLTFVSYNEQFF. CDR3 in DNA: TGCAGCGTGTTGACTTTTGTTTCCTACAATGAGCAGTTCTTC. This chain joins TRBV29-1 and TRBJ2-1; D ambiguous. V lost 6 bases to trimming and J lost 1 base, with 13 bases between them. CDR1 is SQVTM and CDR2 is ANQGSEA in the germline V gene. The CDR3 length is 14 residues.

This clone was counted between two and nine times. V usage is TRBV18 and J usage is TRBJ1-2; 9 bases are shared with TRBD1. The germline CDR1 and CDR2 sequences are KGHSH and LQKENI. The CDR3 has 15 residues. V trimming: 0 bases; J trimming: 8 bases; junction bases outside the gene matches: 7. CDR3 amino acids: CASSPPTTGGGGYTF. The CDR3 DNA sequence: TGTGCCAGCTCACCACCGACAACAGGGGGCGGCGGCTACACCTTC.

The table lists this clone with a few counts. The V call is TRBV7-2, the J call TRBJ2-1; 11 positions match TRBD2. There are 15 residues in the CDR3. Germline CDR1 is SGHTA and CDR2 is FQGNSA. V lost 5 bases to trimming and J lost 9 bases; unmatched junction nucleotides: 9. CDR3 in DNA: TGTGCCAGCAGCCCTTCTAGCGGGGGGTACGGTGAGCAGTTCTTC. Translated: CASSPSSGGYGEQFF.

A few counts support this clone. The V call is TRBV5-4, the J call TRBJ2-3, with D possibly called TRBD1 or TRBD2 (7 bases each). Trimming took off 4 bases at V and 4 bases at J, with 22 bases between the two ends. The CDR3 runs to 17 residues. Germline V gene data show CDR1 as SGHNT and CDR2 as YYREEE (reference sequence). CDR3 coding DNA: TGTGCCAGCAGCGAGACAGGGAGGGGGCTAGGGTCAGATACGCAGTATTTT. It is translated as CASSETGRGLGSDTQYF.

This clone was seen a few times. J is TRBJ2-3 and V is TRBV28; 12 nucleotides line up with TRBD2. CDR3 length: 17 amino acids. Germline V CDR1 and CDR2: MDHEN, SYDVKM. The trim removed 6 bases at V and 4 bases at J, leaving 11 bases unmatched. The CDR3 loop reads CASRSQTSGGESDTQYF. As DNA, the CDR3 is TGTGCCAGCAGATCTCAGACTAGCGGGGGAGAGTCAGATACGCAGTATTTT.

The chain joins TRBV7-9 to TRBJ1-1; D is unresolved. CDR3 length equals 14 residues. Germline-derived CDR1 and CDR2 are SEHNR and FQNEAQ (reference sequence). V gave up 3 bases and J gave up 4 bases, with 12 bases separating them. CDR3 region: CASSFRRETTEAFF. The CDR3, as DNA: TGTGCCAGCAGCTTCAGACGGGAGACCACTGAAGCTTTCTTT. The full variable domain, completed using reference TRBV7-9 and TRBJ1-1, is DTGVSQNPRHKITKRGQNVTFRCDPISEHNRLYWYRQTLGQGPEFLTYFQNEAQLEKSRLLSDRFSAERPKGSFSTLEIQRTEQGDSAMYLCASSFRRETTEAFFGQGTRLTVV.

V and J are TRBV6-6 and TRBJ1-1; TRBD1 is a possible D gene (5 bases). CDR1 and CDR2 from the germline V gene are MNHNY and SVGAGI (reference sequence). The CDR3 contains 14 residues. Trimming took 2 bases from V and 3 from J, leaving 10 bases between them. CDR3 sequence reads: CASSYGGADTEAFF. CDR3 coding DNA: TGTGCCAGCAGTTACGGAGGGGCAGACACTGAAGCTTTCTTT.

V is TRBV5-6 and J is TRBJ2-3; 12 nucleotides agree with TRBD2. The CDR3 has 17 amino acids. V shed 3 bases and J 2 bases; nucleotides not matched to a gene: 7. From germline, CDR1 is SGHDT and CDR2 YYEEEE. The CDR3 DNA reads TGTGCCAGCAGCTCTCTGACTAGCGGGGGCCTCACAGATACGCAGTATTTT. It encodes CASSSLTSGGLTDTQYF.

The rearrangement links TRBV5-4 to TRBJ2-3, with TRBD2 as a possible D gene (6 bases). The CDR3 is made up of 15 amino acids. CDR1 is SGHNT, CDR2 YYREEE, per germline (reference sequence). Trimming left V 4 bases short and J 1 base short, with 13 bases between. The CDR3 sequence: CASSQEERGTDTQYF. In DNA, the CDR3 is TGTGCCAGCAGCCAAGAAGAGCGGGGCACAGATACGCAGTATTTT.

The chain is built from TRBV20-1 and TRBJ2-7; D remains ambiguous. This CDR3 has 10 amino acids. CDR1 DFQATT and CDR2 SNEGSKA come from the germline V gene (reference sequence). Trimming removed 2 bases at V and 5 bases at J, with 4 bases between. The CDR3 loop is CSARLNEQYF. CDR3 sequence (DNA): TGCAGTGCTAGATTAAACGAGCAGTACTTC.

The sample holds a few counts of this clone. The chain recombines TRBV9 with TRBJ1-5, with no clear D. The length of the CDR3 is 14 residues. V lost 4 bases, J lost 5 bases, and 13 bases lay in between. Germline values: CDR1 SGDLS, CDR2 YYNGEE. The CDR3 sequence: CASSPNLWDQPQHF. In nucleotides, the CDR3 is TGTGCCAGCAGCCCCAACCTTTGGGATCAGCCCCAGCATTTT.

The chain combines TRBV30 with TRBJ1-3, with 9 bases lining up with TRBD1. CDR3 length: 17 amino acids. The J segment lost 0 bases and the V segment lost 4 bases, leaving 10 bases of the junction unmatched. Germline V CDR1 and CDR2: GTSNPN, SVGIG (reference sequence). DNA of the CDR3: TGTGCCTGGAACCGGGACAGGGTCCCCAGCTCTGGAAACACCATATATTTT. This gives the protein CAWNRDRVPSSGNTIYF.

Only a few counts were recorded for this clone. V is TRBV7-9 and J is TRBJ2-7; D tentatively reads TRBD1 or TRBD2 (5 bases each). The CDR3 is made up of 15 amino acids. Germline V lookup: CDR1 SEHNR, CDR2 FQNEAQ (reference sequence). The germline V and J ends were trimmed by 0 bases and 7 bases, with 16 bases remaining between them. The CDR3 protein is CASSLANRGSGEQYF. The CDR3 coding sequence is TGTGCCAGCAGCTTAGCGAACCGGGGCTCAGGGGAGCAGTACTTC.

This clone was detected only a few times. As DNA, the CDR3 is TGTGCCAGCAGCTTGGCCGGTGCGGCACCCCTCCACTTT. Translation gives CASSLAGAAPLHF. The rearrangement joins TRBV5-6 to TRBJ1-6; no clear D. The CDR3 runs 13 residues. V lost 0 bases and J 11 bases, leaving 9 bases between the germline ends. Germline V gene sequence: CDR1 SGHDT, CDR2 YYEEEE.

This sequence joins TRBV5-8 and TRBJ2-7; D not certain. The V and J ends lost 0 bases and 0 bases respectively, with 10 bases between them. The CDR3 is 15 amino acids. The germline gives CDR1 SGHTS, CDR2 YDEGEE. Here the CDR3 reads CASSLDAASSYEQYF. DNA for the CDR3: TGTGCCAGCAGCTTGGATGCAGCGAGCTCCTACGAGCAGTACTTC.

This clone has a handful of counts. V usage is TRBV19 and J usage is TRBJ2-5; D gene uncertain. Germline values: CDR1 LNHDA, CDR2 SQIVND (reference sequence). Deletions cut 5 bases from V and 0 bases from J, with 13 bases between. CDR3 length: 15 amino acids. The CDR3 nucleotides read TGTGCCAGTAGTCAGAGCCACGGATACCAAGAGACCCAGTACTTC. This encodes CASSQSHGYQETQYF.

This clone came up a few times. The J gene is TRBJ1-1, the V gene TRBV5-1; D remains ambiguous. V was trimmed by 0 bases and J by 2 bases, leaving 11 bases between them. From germline, CDR1 is SGHRS and CDR2 YFSETQ. This CDR3 is 15 amino acids long. The DNA for the CDR3 is TGCGCCAGCAGCTTGGCACCCGCTCCCAACACTGAAGCTTTCTTT. Its protein is CASSLAPAPNTEAFF.

At least ten counts were recorded for this clone. The gene calls are TRBV6-5 and TRBJ1-6; D unresolved. The V gene lost 0 bases and the J gene lost 9 bases, with 15 bases spanning the gap. This CDR3 is built from 16 residues. The germline V gene has CDR1 MNHEY and CDR2 SVGAGI. The CDR3 DNA sequence: TGTGCCAGCAGTTACTCCACATTATCCACGGGTTCACCCCTCCACTTT. This encodes CASSYSTLSTGSPLHF.

V usage is TRBV6-1 and J usage is TRBJ2-1; possible D gene TRBD1, 6 bases. The V gene lost 5 bases and the J gene lost 10 bases, with 21 bases spanning the gap. The CDR3 contains 15 residues. CDR1 is MNHNS and CDR2 is SASEGT in the germline V gene. CDR3 in DNA: TGTGCCAGCAGTACCCACCCAGGGGCAGCTGGGGAGCAGTTCTTC. This encodes CASSTHPGAAGEQFF.

This clone has a handful of counts. The DNA for the CDR3 is TGCAGCGCCGGTACTGAGCGGGGGGTATACGAGCAGTACTTC. This codes for CSAGTERGVYEQYF. The chain has TRBV29-1 and TRBJ2-7; 9 bases match TRBD2. J gave up 4 bases and V 7 bases, and 11 bases lay outside the gene matches. The germline V gene encodes CDR1 SQVTM and CDR2 ANQGSEA. The CDR3 runs to 14 residues.

This clone turned up a few times. V usage is TRBV2 and J usage is TRBJ2-7, with 8 bases matching TRBD1. The CDR3 contains 14 residues. CDR1 is SNHLY and CDR2 is FYNNEI in the germline V gene. The J segment lost 3 bases and the V segment lost 5 bases, leaving 6 bases of the junction unmatched. The CDR3 coding sequence is TGTGCCAGCAGTAACATGGGACAGGTCTACGAGCAGTACTTC. It codes for CASSNMGQVYEQYF.

The rearrangement joins TRBV2 to TRBJ1-1; D remains ambiguous. This CDR3 comprises 11 residues. The V end was cut by 7 bases, the J end by 3 bases, with 6 bases between. The germline CDR1 and CDR2 sequences are SNHLY and FYNNEI. CDR3 protein: CASTWDTEAFF. The DNA for the CDR3 is TGTGCCAGCACCTGGGACACTGAAGCTTTCTTT.

The count of this clone is one. V is TRBV6-5 and J is TRBJ2-7, with TRBD2 as a possible D gene (5 bases). The CDR3 extends over 15 amino acids. Germline V gives CDR1 MNHEY, CDR2 SVGAGI. V was cut by 0 bases and J by 4 bases, with 13 bases left in between. The chain's CDR3 is CASSYSARGRYEQYF. Here the CDR3 DNA reads TGTGCCAGCAGTTACTCGGCTCGGGGTCGGTACGAGCAGTACTTC.

The chain links TRBV5-1 to TRBJ2-3, with 8 bases fitting TRBD2. The junction had 7 bases not matched to a gene; V was cut back by 4 bases and J by 3 bases. Germline lookup yields CDR1 SGHRS and CDR2 YFSETQ. This CDR3 is built from 15 residues. The CDR3 nucleotides are TGCGCCAGCAGCCGTCCGGGAGGGAAGACAGATACGCAGTATTTT. It encodes CASSRPGGKTDTQYF.

This clone came up a few times. The CDR3 coding sequence is TGCAGCGTTAGGCAGGGGGACGAGCAGTACTTC. Amino acid sequence: CSVRQGDEQYF. J is TRBJ2-7 and V is TRBV29-1; TRBD1 matches 7 bases. After removal of 5 bases from V and 5 bases from J, the junction contained 3 bases not matched to a gene. Germline V gene lookup returns CDR1 SQVTM and CDR2 ANQGSEA. The CDR3 extends over 11 amino acids.

The chain recombines TRBV6-1 with TRBJ2-6; 7 bases agree with TRBD1. V was clipped by 5 bases and J by 10 bases; unmatched bases: 5. Per germline, CDR1 MNHNS and CDR2 SASEGT. CDR3 length: 13 residues. The CDR3 DNA is TGTGCCAGCAGTACAAACAGGGGAAACGTCCTGACTTTC. It codes for CASSTNRGNVLTF.

V gene TRBV11-2 combines with J gene TRBJ1-1, with no clear D. There are 15 residues in the CDR3. V shed 3 bases and J shed 1 base, with 12 bases lying between them. Germline values: CDR1 SGHAT, CDR2 FQNNGV. This CDR3 reads CASSFWVGGNTEAFF. DNA for the CDR3: TGTGCCAGCAGCTTTTGGGTGGGCGGGAACACTGAAGCTTTCTTT.

The chain recombines TRBV28 with TRBJ1-1; D is ambiguous. There are 15 residues in the CDR3. Germline assignment: CDR1 MDHEN and CDR2 SYDVKM. V was pared by 8 bases and J by 3 bases, with 19 bases between. This CDR3 reads CASFTHSAGDTEAFF. CDR3 nucleotides: TGTGCCAGCTTCACCCATTCTGCTGGGGACACTGAAGCTTTCTTT.

This clone is medium-sized in the sample. The chain has TRBV7-9 and TRBJ2-3, with D possibly matching TRBD2 (6 bases). The CDR3 sequence is 13 residues long. Germline CDR1 SEHNR, CDR2 FQNEAQ (reference sequence). Trimming took off 2 bases at V and 5 bases at J, with 8 bases between the two ends. CDR3 protein: CASSLMGGDTQYF. CDR3 nucleotide sequence: TGTGCCAGCAGCTTAATGGGGGGAGATACGCAGTATTTT. The variable domain in full, with the rest retrieved from reference TRBV7-9 and TRBJ2-3, is DTGVSQNPRHKITKRGQNVTFRCDPISEHNRLYWYRQTLGQGPEFLTYFQNEAQLEKSRLLSDRFSAERPKGSFSTLEIQRTEQGDSAMYLCASSLMGGDTQYFGPGTRLTVL.